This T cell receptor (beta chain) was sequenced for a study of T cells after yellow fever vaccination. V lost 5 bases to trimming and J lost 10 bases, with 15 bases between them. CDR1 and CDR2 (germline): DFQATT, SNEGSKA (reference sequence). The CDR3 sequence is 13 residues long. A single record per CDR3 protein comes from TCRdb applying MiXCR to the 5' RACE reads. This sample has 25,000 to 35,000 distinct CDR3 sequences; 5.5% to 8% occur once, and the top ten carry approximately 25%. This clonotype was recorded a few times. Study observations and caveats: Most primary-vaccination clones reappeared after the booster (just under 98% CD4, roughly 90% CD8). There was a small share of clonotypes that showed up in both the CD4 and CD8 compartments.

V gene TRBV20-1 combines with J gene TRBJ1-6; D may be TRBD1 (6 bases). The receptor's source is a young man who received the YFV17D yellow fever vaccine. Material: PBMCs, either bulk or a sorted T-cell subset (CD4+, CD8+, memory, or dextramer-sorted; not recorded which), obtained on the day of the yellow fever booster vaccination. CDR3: CSAAQGQQSPLHF. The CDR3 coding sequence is TGCAGTGCTGCTCAGGGGCAGCAGTCACCCCTCCACTTT.